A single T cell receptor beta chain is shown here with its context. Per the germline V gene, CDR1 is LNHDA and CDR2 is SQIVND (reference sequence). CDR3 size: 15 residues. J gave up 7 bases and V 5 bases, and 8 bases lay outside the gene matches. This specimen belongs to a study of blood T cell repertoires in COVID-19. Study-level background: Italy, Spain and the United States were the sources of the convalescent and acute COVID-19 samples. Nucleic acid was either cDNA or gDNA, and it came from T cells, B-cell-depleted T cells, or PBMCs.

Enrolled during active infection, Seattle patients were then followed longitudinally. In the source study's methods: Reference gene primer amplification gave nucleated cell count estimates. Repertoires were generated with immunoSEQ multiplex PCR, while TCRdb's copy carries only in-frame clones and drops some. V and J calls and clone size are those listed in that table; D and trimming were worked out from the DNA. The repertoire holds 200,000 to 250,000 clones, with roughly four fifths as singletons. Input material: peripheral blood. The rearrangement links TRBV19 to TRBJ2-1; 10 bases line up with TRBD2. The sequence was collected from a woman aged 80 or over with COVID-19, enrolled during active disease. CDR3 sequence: CASSGLGLAQNEQFF. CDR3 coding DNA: TGTGCCAGTAGTGGATTGGGACTAGCGCAGAATGAGCAGTTCTTC.